The T cell receptor (beta chain) described here comes from a study of blood T cell repertoires in COVID-19. The assay was immunoSEQ multiplex PCR, and TCRdb's table has in-frame clones only and misses some. The sample shows a few hundred thousand clones, roughly 87% of them seen only once. CDR1 is KGHDR and CDR2 is SFDVKD in the germline V gene. The V gene end was trimmed by 9 bases and the J gene end by 3 bases; junction bases not matched to a gene: 13. This CDR3 comprises 16 residues. The sequence was obtained from a man younger than 35 with active or convalescent COVID-19. The V call is TRBV24-1, the J call TRBJ2-3, with TRBD2 matching over 8 bases. Material: peripheral blood. CDR3 amino acids: CATGAFGGDSTDTQYF. DNA of the CDR3: TGTGCCACCGGGGCTTTCGGGGGGGACTCAACAGATACGCAGTATTTT.